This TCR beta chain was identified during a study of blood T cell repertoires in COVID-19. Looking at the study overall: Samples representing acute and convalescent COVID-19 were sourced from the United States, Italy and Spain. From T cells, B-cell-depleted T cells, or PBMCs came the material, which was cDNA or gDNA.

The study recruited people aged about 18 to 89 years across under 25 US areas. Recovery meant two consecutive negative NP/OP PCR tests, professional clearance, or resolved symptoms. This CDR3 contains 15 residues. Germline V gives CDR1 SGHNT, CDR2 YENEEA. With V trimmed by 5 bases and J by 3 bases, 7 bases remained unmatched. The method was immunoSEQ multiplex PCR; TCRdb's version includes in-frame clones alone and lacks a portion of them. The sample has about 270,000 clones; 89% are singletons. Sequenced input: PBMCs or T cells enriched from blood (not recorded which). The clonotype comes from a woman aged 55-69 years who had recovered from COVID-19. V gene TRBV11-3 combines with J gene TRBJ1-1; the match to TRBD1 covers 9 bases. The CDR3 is CASSPTTGGDTEAFF. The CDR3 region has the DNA TGTGCCAGCAGCCCCACGACAGGGGGGGACACTGAAGCTTTCTTT.